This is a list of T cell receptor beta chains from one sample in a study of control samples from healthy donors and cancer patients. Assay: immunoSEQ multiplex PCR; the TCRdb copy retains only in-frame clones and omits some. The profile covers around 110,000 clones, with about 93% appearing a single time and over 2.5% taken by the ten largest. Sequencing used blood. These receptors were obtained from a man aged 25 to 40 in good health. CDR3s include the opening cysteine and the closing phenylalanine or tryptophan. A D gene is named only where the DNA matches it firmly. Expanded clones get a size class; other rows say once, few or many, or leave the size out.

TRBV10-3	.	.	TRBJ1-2	CAISESRSQNYGYTF	TGTGCCATCAGTGAGTCGAGGAGTCAGAACTATGGCTACACCTTC
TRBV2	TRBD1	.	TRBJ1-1	CASTGTGFLTEAFF	TGTGCCAGCACTGGGACAGGGTTCCTCACTGAAGCTTTCTTT
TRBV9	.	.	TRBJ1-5	CASSVAGNQPQHF	TGTGCCAGCAGCGTCGCCGGGAATCAGCCCCAGCATTTT
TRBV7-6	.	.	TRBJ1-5	CASSLDMGQPQHF	TGTGCCAGCAGCTTAGATATGGGCCAGCCCCAGCATTTT
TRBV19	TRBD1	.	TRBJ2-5	CASRERGQGETQYF	TGTGCCAGTAGAGAGAGGGGACAGGGCGAGACCCAGTACTTC
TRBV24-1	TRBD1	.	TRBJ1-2	CATSDSWAGGGYTF	TGTGCCACCAGTGATTCCTGGGCAGGGGGGGGCTACACCTTC
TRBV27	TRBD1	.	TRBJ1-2	CASSLTGADGYTF	TGTGCCAGCAGTTTGACAGGGGCGGATGGCTACACCTTC
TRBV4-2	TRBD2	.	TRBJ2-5	CARRPGGAGGPGETQYF	TGTGCCCGCCGCCCCGGGGGGGCGGGGGGGCCAGGAGAGACCCAGTACTTC
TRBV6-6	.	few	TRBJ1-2	CASRGTYGGYTF	TGTGCCAGCAGGGGGACCTATGGCGGCTACACCTTC
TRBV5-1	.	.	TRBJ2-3	CASSLGGIDSSDTQYF	TGCGCCAGCAGCTTGGGGGGCATCGATTCATCAGATACGCAGTATTTT
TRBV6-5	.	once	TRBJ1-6	CATRGDTRNSPLHF	TGTGCCACTCGGGGGGACACCCGCAATTCACCCCTCCACTTT
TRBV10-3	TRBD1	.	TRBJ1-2	CAIRGQGLSGYGYTF	TGTGCCATCAGGGGACAGGGTTTATCTGGGTATGGCTACACCTTC
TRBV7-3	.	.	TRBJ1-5	CASNPGQDSNQPQHF	TGTGCCAGCAACCCAGGGCAGGATAGCAATCAGCCCCAGCATTTT
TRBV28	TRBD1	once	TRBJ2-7	CASSVGQGAAEQYF	TGTGCCAGCAGTGTCGGACAGGGGGCGGCCGAGCAGTACTTC
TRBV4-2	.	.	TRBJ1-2	CASSQDRSRSGRGLNYGYTF	TGTGCCAGCAGCCAAGATCGGAGTAGATCGGGAAGGGGATTAAACTATGGCTACACCTTC
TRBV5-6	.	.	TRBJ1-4	CASSFNSGRNEKLFF	TGTGCCAGCAGCTTTAATTCAGGGAGAAATGAAAAACTGTTTTTT
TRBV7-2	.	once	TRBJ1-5	CASSLAREGWVNQPQHF	TGTGCCAGCAGCTTAGCGAGGGAGGGGTGGGTCAATCAGCCCCAGCATTTT
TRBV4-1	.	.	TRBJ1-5	CASSPLGANQPQHF	TGCGCCAGCAGCCCCCTTGGGGCTAATCAGCCCCAGCATTTT
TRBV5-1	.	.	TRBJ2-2	CASSLIRDGNTGELFF	TGCGCCAGCAGCTTGATCCGGGACGGGAACACCGGGGAGCTGTTTTTT
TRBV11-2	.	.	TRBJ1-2	CASSLDEGSYYGYTF	TGTGCCAGCAGCTTAGATGAGGGAAGCTACTATGGCTACACCTTC
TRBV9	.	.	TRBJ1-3	CASSGQGFSGNTIYF	TGTGCCAGCAGCGGGCAGGGATTCTCTGGAAACACCATATATTTT
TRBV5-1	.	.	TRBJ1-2	CASTKASDSYTF	TGCGCCAGCACCAAAGCGTCCGATAGCTACACCTTC
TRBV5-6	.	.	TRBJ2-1	CASSFWGDYNEQFF	TGTGCCAGCAGCTTTTGGGGGGACTACAATGAGCAGTTCTTC
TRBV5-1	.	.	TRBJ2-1	CASRLGYYNEQFF	TGCGCCAGCCGCCTAGGCTACTACAATGAGCAGTTCTTC
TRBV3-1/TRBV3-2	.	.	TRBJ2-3	CASSQGMGVTQYF	TGTGCCAGCAGCCAAGGCATGGGGGTTACGCAGTATTTT
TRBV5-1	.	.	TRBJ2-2	CASSSSSENTGELFF	TGCGCCAGCAGCTCCTCTAGCGAGAACACCGGGGAGCTGTTTTTT
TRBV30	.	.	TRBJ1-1	CAWSPATRVTEAFF	TGTGCCTGGAGTCCCGCGACGAGGGTCACTGAAGCTTTCTTT
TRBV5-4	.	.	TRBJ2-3	CASSLGESSTDTQYF	TGTGCCAGCAGCTTAGGGGAGTCTAGCACAGATACGCAGTATTTT
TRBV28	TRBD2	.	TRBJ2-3	CASSPNTGGGRTDTQYF	TGTGCCAGCAGCCCAAACACGGGGGGGGGCCGCACAGATACGCAGTATTTT
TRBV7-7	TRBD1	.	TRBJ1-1	CASSDRGTGRSRLMRNTEAFF	TGTGCCAGCAGCGATCGAGGGACAGGGAGAAGCCGCCTTATGAGGAACACTGAAGCTTTCTTT
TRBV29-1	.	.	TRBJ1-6	CSVKMGGGSPLHF	TGCAGCGTGAAGATGGGGGGCGGTTCACCCCTCCACTTT
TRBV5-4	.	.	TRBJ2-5	CASSRPEGYQYF	TGTGCCAGCAGCCGACCCGAGGGATACCAGTACTTC
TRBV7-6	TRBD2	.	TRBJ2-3	CASSPERGGTDTQYF	TGTGCCAGCAGCCCTGAGCGGGGGGGCACAGATACGCAGTATTTT
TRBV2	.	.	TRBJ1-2	CASSGSSRGYTF	TGTGCCAGCAGTGGGTCCAGTAGGGGCTACACCTTC
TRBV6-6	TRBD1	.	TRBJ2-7	CASTPAGTGFREQYF	TGTGCCAGCACCCCCGCCGGGACAGGTTTCCGCGAGCAGTACTTC
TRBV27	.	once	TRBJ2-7	CASSRGGVEQYF	TGTGCCAGCAGTCGGGGTGGGGTCGAGCAGTACTTC
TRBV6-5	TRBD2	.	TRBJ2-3	CASSPGLAVDTQYF	TGTGCCAGCAGTCCGGGACTAGCGGTGGATACGCAGTATTTT
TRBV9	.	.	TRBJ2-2	CASSVATETGELFF	TGTGCCAGCAGCGTAGCTACGGAGACCGGGGAGCTGTTTTTT
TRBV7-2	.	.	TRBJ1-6	CASSFSNSPLHF	TGTGCCAGCAGCTTTTCTAATTCACCCCTCCACTTT
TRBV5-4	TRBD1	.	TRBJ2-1	CASSLDRGRLNEQFF	TGTGCCAGCAGCCTGGACAGGGGACGGTTGAATGAGCAGTTCTTC
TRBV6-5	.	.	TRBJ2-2	CASSYSEGYTGELFF	TGTGCCAGCAGTTACTCTGAGGGCTACACCGGGGAGCTGTTTTTT
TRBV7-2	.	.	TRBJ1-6	CASSLGRIYNSPLHF	TGTGCCAGCAGCTTAGGGCGGATCTATAATTCACCCCTCCACTTT
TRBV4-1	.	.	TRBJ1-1	CASSRTAQFEAFF	TGCGCCAGCAGCCGCACGGCGCAATTTGAAGCTTTCTTT
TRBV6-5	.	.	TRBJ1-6	CASSYARPGSPLHF	TGTGCCAGCAGTTACGCCCGACCCGGTTCACCCCTCCACTTT